This T cell receptor beta chain originates from a study of CD8+ T cells in alopecia areata. Whole-study context: For the treated group, dosing was oral tofacitinib at 5 to 10 mg twice daily.

The CDR3 has 12 amino acids. Germline values: CDR1 MNHEY, CDR2 SVGAGI. The V and J ends lost 6 bases and 11 bases respectively, with 11 bases between them. Notes on the study in general: It was observed that many expanded lesional clones persisted in scalp and blood during tofacitinib.

Treatment described: oral pan-JAK inhibitor, 5-10 mg twice daily. Researchers took lesional scalp punch biopsies and peripheral blood from people who were alopecia areata patients. The sequencing template was cDNA reverse transcribed from extracted RNA. This table comes from immunoSEQ multiplex PCR, and its TCRdb copy is limited to in-frame clones, with some not included. The data show approximately 280,000 clones, roughly 64% seen once. This clone was recorded only once. Its target is unknown. This TCR came from a human donor with alopecia areata. The chain uses TRBV6-5 and TRBJ1-6; D remains ambiguous. This material consisted of CD4+ T cells sorted from blood, taken at week 24, from a patient treated with tofacitinib. The chain's CDR3 is CASRRRGTPLHF. Here the CDR3 DNA reads TGTGCCAGCAGGCGTCGGGGAACACCCCTCCACTTT.